The rows below give T cell receptor beta chains drawn from one sample of a study of cytotoxic CD8 clonotypes in ibrutinib-treated CLL. Sequenced by immunoSEQ multiplex PCR; TCRdb stores in-frame clones only, minus some. The sample consists of just over 200,000 clones, about four fifths of them appearing once. The source material was PBMCs, sampled after 12 months of ibrutinib treatment. The receptors shown here come from a human donor with chronic lymphocytic leukemia. CDR3s include the opening cysteine and the closing phenylalanine or tryptophan. A D gene is named only where the DNA matches it firmly. The size entry is marked missing in some rows and otherwise reads once, few, many or a size class.

J | size | V | D | CDR3 | DNA
TRBJ1-1 | few | TRBV6-5 | - | CASTMGENTEAFF | TGTGCCAGCACTATGGGGGAGAACACTGAAGCTTTCTTT
TRBJ2-1 | - | TRBV5-1 | - | CASSPGGYNEQFF | TGCGCCAGCAGCCCTGGCGGATACAATGAGCAGTTCTTC
TRBJ2-7 | - | TRBV2 | TRBD2 | CASHLAVMDVQYF | TGTGCCAGCCATCTAGCGGTCATGGATGTGCAGTACTTC
TRBJ1-1 | - | TRBV6-1 | - | CASSKGGYTEAFF | TGTGCCAGCAGTAAAGGGGGGTACACTGAAGCTTTCTTT
TRBJ1-6 | - | TRBV10-3 | TRBD1 | CAISETGPNSPLHF | TGTGCCATCAGCGAGACAGGGCCGAATTCACCCCTCCACTTT
TRBJ1-1 | - | TRBV6-4 | TRBD1 | CASTEGQGNTEAFF | TGTGCCAGCACCGAAGGACAGGGAAACACTGAAGCTTTCTTT
TRBJ2-7 | - | TRBV6-6 | TRBD1 | CASSYFGTAPVEQYF | TGTGCCAGCAGTTATTTTGGGACAGCACCCGTCGAGCAGTACTTC
TRBJ1-1 | - | TRBV6-5 | - | CASSYSSGWGDTEAFF | TGTGCCAGCAGTTACTCGTCGGGGTGGGGGGACACTGAAGCTTTCTTT
TRBJ1-1 | - | TRBV20-1 | - | CSGRENTEAFF | TGCAGTGGCAGGGAGAACACTGAAGCTTTCTTT
TRBJ1-4 | once | TRBV7-9 | - | CASSLETSFRATNEKLFF | TGTGCCAGCAGCTTAGAGACCTCCTTTAGGGCAACTAATGAAAAACTGTTTTTT
TRBJ2-2 | - | TRBV27 | - | CASSLRVAGELFF | TGTGCCAGCAGTTTAAGGGTTGCCGGGGAGCTGTTTTTT
TRBJ2-7 | - | TRBV13 | TRBD1 | CASSLNRGYEQYF | TGTGCCAGCAGCTTAAACAGGGGGTACGAGCAGTACTTC
TRBJ1-1 | - | TRBV5-1 | TRBD1 | CASTTQGLGTEAFF | TGCGCCAGCACAACACAGGGGCTCGGCACTGAAGCTTTCTTT
TRBJ2-2 | - | TRBV7-8 | TRBD2 | CASRELAGVNTGELFF | TGTGCCAGCAGGGAACTAGCGGGAGTGAATACCGGGGAGCTGTTTTTT
TRBJ1-2 | - | TRBV5-1 | - | CASSFDSTGTNYGYTF | TGCGCCAGCAGCTTTGACTCGACAGGAACTAACTATGGCTACACCTTC
TRBJ2-7 | - | TRBV18 | TRBD1 | CASQGQPAYEQYF | TGTGCCAGCCAGGGACAGCCCGCCTACGAGCAGTACTTC
TRBJ1-5 | - | TRBV5-6 | TRBD1 | CASSAGQGRPINQPQHF | TGTGCCAGCAGCGCAGGACAGGGGCGCCCAATAAATCAGCCCCAGCATTTT
TRBJ1-2 | - | TRBV7-9 | - | CASSLGDNYGYTF | TGTGCCAGCAGCTTGGGTGATAACTATGGCTACACCTTC
TRBJ1-5 | - | TRBV7-8 | - | CASSLGLMGGASSNQPQHF | TGTGCCAGCAGCTTGGGGTTGATGGGGGGTGCCTCGAGCAATCAGCCCCAGCATTTT
TRBJ1-2 | many | TRBV6-6 | - | CASSYYPGTTYGYTF | TGTGCCAGCAGTTACTATCCGGGAACCACCTATGGCTACACCTTC
TRBJ2-1 | - | TRBV7-2 | - | CASSLRVGEQFF | TGTGCCAGCAGCTTAAGAGTTGGTGAGCAGTTCTTC
TRBJ2-3 | - | TRBV10-3 | - | CASAIAEFADTQYF | TGTGCCTCCGCGATAGCGGAGTTCGCAGATACGCAGTATTTT
TRBJ2-5 | - | TRBV25-1 | TRBD1 | CASSEAGTGVLKTQYF | TGTGCCAGCAGTGAAGCCGGGACAGGGGTGCTCAAGACCCAGTACTTC
TRBJ2-7 | few | TRBV10-1 | - | CASTRDLSSYEQYF | TGCGCCAGCACCCGAGATTTAAGCTCCTACGAGCAGTACTTC
TRBJ2-3 | - | TRBV2 | TRBD2 | CASSVARGLTSGRASTDTQYF | TGTGCCAGCAGTGTGGCCAGGGGATTAACTAGCGGGAGGGCCTCCACAGATACGCAGTATTTT
TRBJ1-1 | - | TRBV19 | TRBD1 | CASSRRPGTANTEAFF | TGTGCCAGTAGTCGCCGACCCGGGACAGCGAACACTGAAGCTTTCTTT
TRBJ2-1 | - | TRBV6-1 | TRBD2 | CASSDQPSGITNEQFF | TGTGCCAGCAGTGACCAGCCTAGCGGGATAACTAATGAGCAGTTCTTC
TRBJ2-3 | - | TRBV7-6 | TRBD2 | CASSLSVSAGGADTQYF | TGTGCCAGCAGCTTAAGTGTATCGGCGGGGGGAGCAGATACGCAGTATTTT
TRBJ2-3 | few | TRBV7-2 | - | CASSFGTSTQYF | TGTGCCAGCAGCTTTGGGACTTCCACGCAGTATTTT
TRBJ2-1 | - | TRBV7-2 | - | CASSSFNNEQFF | TGTGCCAGCAGCTCATTCAACAATGAGCAGTTCTTC
TRBJ2-1 | - | TRBV19 | - | CASGLTSSPYNEQFF | TGTGCCAGTGGGCTCACCTCATCTCCCTACAATGAGCAGTTCTTC
TRBJ2-2 | - | TRBV7-9 | - | CASSTERRRGQITGELFF | TGTGCCAGCAGCACCGAACGGCGCCGGGGGCAAATCACCGGGGAGCTGTTTTTT